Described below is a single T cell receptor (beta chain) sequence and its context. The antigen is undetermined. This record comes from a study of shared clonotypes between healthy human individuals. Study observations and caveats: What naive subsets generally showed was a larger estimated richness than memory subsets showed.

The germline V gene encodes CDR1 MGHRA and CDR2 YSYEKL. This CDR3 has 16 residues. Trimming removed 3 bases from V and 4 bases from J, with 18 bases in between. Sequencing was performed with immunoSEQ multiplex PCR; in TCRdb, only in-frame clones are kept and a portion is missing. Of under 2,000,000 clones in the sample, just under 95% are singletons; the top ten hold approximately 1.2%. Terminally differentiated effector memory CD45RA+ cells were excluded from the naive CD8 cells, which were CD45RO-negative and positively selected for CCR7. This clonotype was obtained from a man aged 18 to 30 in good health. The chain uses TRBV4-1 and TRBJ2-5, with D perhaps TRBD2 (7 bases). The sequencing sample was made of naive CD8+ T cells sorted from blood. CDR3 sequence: CASSHLLGGDRETQYF. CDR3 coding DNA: TGCGCCAGCAGCCACCTTCTAGGGGGGGACCGAGAGACCCAGTACTTC.